This T cell receptor (beta chain) was found in a study of STAT5B mutations in CD4+ large granular lymphocyte leukemia. This clone turned up a few times. Its specificity is unknown. Libraries were prepared by immunoSEQ multiplex PCR; TCRdb keeps only in-frame clonotypes and omits some of them. The data hold approximately 52,000 clones, with roughly three quarters observed a single time. J lost 7 bases, V lost 4 bases, and 6 bases had no gene match. From germline, CDR1 is SQVTM and CDR2 ANQGSEA. The CDR3 loop spans 13 amino acids. Findings of the study overall: Patient CD4-sorted repertoires looked more clonal than healthy CD4+ repertoires, even without putative leukemic clones. Approximately 25% of private leukemic clonotypes occurred rarely in other patients' non-leukemic repertoires. 8/27 top patient clones versus 2/35 control clones were TRBV06-family. Data were not HLA-matched across samples.

The specimen was CD4+ T cells from blood buffy coats. V is TRBV29-1 and J is TRBJ1-4, with 7 bases aligning to TRBD1. The sequence was collected from a human donor in good health. As DNA, the CDR3 is TGCAGCGTTGTTGGTCAGGGGGGTGAAAAACTGTTTTTT. It codes for CSVVGQGGEKLFF. The full variable domain, completed using reference TRBV29-1 and TRBJ1-4, is SAVISQKPSRDICQRGTSLTIQCQVDSQVTMMFWYRQQPGQSLTLIATANQGSEATYESGFVIDKFPISRPNLTFSTLTVSNMSPEDSSIYLCSVVGQGGEKLFFGSGTQLSVL.